This TCR beta chain comes out of a study of blood T cell repertoires in COVID-19. CDR3 size: 14 residues. The V gene end was trimmed by 7 bases and the J gene end by 4 bases; junction bases not matched to a gene: 9. Germline assignment: CDR1 MNHEY and CDR2 SVGAGI. Recruitment covered fewer than 25 US areas and drew participants whose ages spanned roughly 18 to 100 years. TCRdb keeps only in-frame clones here, not all; method: immunoSEQ multiplex PCR. Seen here are about 200,000 clones, roughly 82% observed once, and the top ten hold 5.2%. The TCR sequence derives from a woman in her sixties with acute COVID-19. This sequence joins TRBV6-5 and TRBJ1-2; TRBD1 matches 7 bases. The sample comprised PBMCs or T cells enriched from blood (not recorded which). Here the CDR3 reads CASTKQGRFYGYTF. The DNA for the CDR3 is TGTGCCAGCACAAAACAGGGGAGGTTCTATGGCTACACCTTC.